These 30 T cell receptor beta chains were all obtained from the same sample, sequenced in a study of vaccination and CD4 T cells after COVID-19. Cultured CD4+ T-cell DNA underwent Oncomine TCR Beta short-read sequencing. TCRdb re-called the PCR reads with MiXCR, one entry per CDR3 protein. This table holds about 18,000 distinct CDR3 sequences, 70% found once. Which antigens these TCRs recognize remains unknown. The treatment denotes: approximately nine-day PBMC culture with coronavirus spike peptide pools or control peptides (ViraFEST assay). Sequencing used CD4+ T cells from blood, cultured in vitro. The source is a human donor who had recovered from COVID-19.

This rearrangement joins TRBV6-5 to TRBJ1-2, with 11 nucleotides matching TRBD1. The CDR3 is made up of 17 amino acids. CDR1 and CDR2 (germline): MNHEY, SVGAGI. Trimming at V came to 2 bases and at J to 4 bases, leaving 9 bases not matched to a gene. CDR3 sequence reads: CASSYAGQGAQGYGYTF. The CDR3 DNA reads as TGTGCCAGCAGTTACGCCGGACAGGGGGCGCAGGGCTATGGCTACACCTTC.

This clonotype was found once. The chain couples TRBV7-2 to TRBJ2-7, with TRBD2 matching over 8 bases. The CDR3 sequence is 15 residues long. Germline CDR1 SGHTA, CDR2 FQGNSA. V trimming: 5 bases; J trimming: 9 bases; junction bases outside the gene matches: 15. The CDR3 protein is CASSPTGTSSVGQYF. CDR3 DNA sequence: TGTGCCAGCAGCCCCACCGGGACTAGTTCCGTCGGGCAGTACTTC.

The chain links TRBV19 to TRBJ1-5; 7 positions agree with TRBD1. CDR3 length equals 15 residues. V shed 8 bases, J shed 2 bases, and the junction held 9 bases outside the gene matches. The germline CDR1 and CDR2 sequences are LNHDA and SQIVND (reference sequence). The CDR3 region has the DNA TGTGCCAGTTCGACAGGGCTCGGGGGCAATCAGCCCCAGCATTTT. Translating gives CASSTGLGGNQPQHF.

The chain carries TRBV20-1 and TRBJ1-5, with 8 bases lining up with TRBD1. The CDR3 sequence is 15 residues long. CDR1 is DFQATT and CDR2 is SNEGSKA in the germline V gene (reference sequence). J gave up 5 bases and V 6 bases, and 12 bases lay outside the gene matches. CDR3 residues: CSAPTPGGDDQPQHF. CDR3 nucleotide sequence: TGCAGTGCACCCACCCCAGGGGGCGACGATCAGCCCCAGCATTTT.

The V call is TRBV7-6, the J call TRBJ2-2; no clear D. Germline V gene data show CDR1 as SGHVS and CDR2 as FNYEAQ. The CDR3 contains 14 residues. Trimming left V 3 bases short and J 3 bases short, with 8 bases between. This CDR3 reads CASSFQQYTGELFF. CDR3 coding DNA: TGTGCCAGCAGCTTCCAGCAGTACACCGGGGAGCTGTTTTTT. The whole variable domain, remainder taken from reference TRBV7-6 and TRBJ2-2, is GAGVSQSPRYKVTKRGQDVALRCDPISGHVSLYWYRQALGQGPEFLTYFNYEAQQDKSGLPNDRFSAERPEGSISTLTIQRTEQRDSAMYRCASSFQQYTGELFFGEGSRLTVL.

This sequence joins TRBV6-5 and TRBJ1-6; D is unresolved. The V gene's germline CDR1 is MNHEY and CDR2 SVGAGI. The CDR3 extends over 13 amino acids. V lost 0 bases, J lost 6 bases, and 3 bases lay in between. CDR3 amino acids: CASSYSPNSPLHF. The CDR3 nucleotides read TGTGCCAGCAGTTACTCTCCTAATTCACCCCTCCACTTT.

This clonotype was found a few times. The rearrangement links TRBV7-8 to TRBJ1-2, with 7 bases that match TRBD1. The V and J ends lost 1 base and 4 bases, in that order; junction bases with no gene match: 3. The germline V gene has CDR1 SGHVS and CDR2 FQNEAQ. The length of the CDR3 is 14 residues. In nucleotides, the CDR3 is TGTGCCAGCAGCTTAGGGGACAGACCCTATGGCTACACCTTC. Encoded protein: CASSLGDRPYGYTF.

The chain carries TRBV15 and TRBJ2-2, with 7 bases lining up with TRBD1. The CDR3 contains 18 residues. CDR1 and CDR2 from the germline V gene are LNHNV and YYDKDF (reference sequence). Losses at the gene ends were 0 bases for V and 5 bases for J; bases not matched to a gene: 12. CDR3 residues: CATSRDEKGTDLTGELFF. CDR3 sequence (DNA): TGTGCCACCAGCAGAGATGAAAAGGGGACAGACTTAACCGGGGAGCTGTTTTTT. The variable domain in full, completed from reference TRBV15 and TRBJ2-2, reads DAMVIQNPRYQVTQFGKPVTLSCSQTLNHNVMYWYQQKSSQAPKLLFHYYDKDFNNEADTPDNFQSRRPNTSFCFLDIRSPGLGDTAMYLCATSRDEKGTDLTGELFFGEGSRLTVL.

The rearrangement joins TRBV10-3 to TRBJ1-2, with 9 bases aligning to TRBD1. This CDR3 has 14 residues. Germline CDR1 reads ENHRY; CDR2 reads SYGVKD. V dropped 3 bases and J dropped 6; count of bases not matched to a gene: 5. The CDR3: CAISETGTGNGYTF. CDR3 DNA sequence: TGTGCCATCAGTGAAACCGGGACAGGGAATGGCTACACCTTC.

The chain has TRBV7-2 and TRBJ1-2; no reliable D call. Germline CDR1 SGHTA, CDR2 FQGNSA. The ends were cut back, 3 bases at V and 5 bases at J, with 19 bases in the middle. This CDR3 contains 16 residues. The CDR3 coding sequence is TGTGCCAGCAGCTTTAACCCGGGCCCCACTGAGTATGGCTACACCTTC. Its protein product is CASSFNPGPTEYGYTF.

The V gene is TRBV29-1, the J gene TRBJ1-1, with a tentative D call TRBD1 (5 bases). V was cut by 4 bases and J by 6 bases, with 9 bases left in between. The germline V gene encodes CDR1 SQVTM and CDR2 ANQGSEA. CDR3 length: 11 residues. CDR3 in amino acids: CSVARESEAFF. The DNA of the CDR3 is TGCAGCGTTGCCAGGGAGTCTGAAGCTTTCTTT.

V and J are TRBV20-1 and TRBJ2-1; perhaps TRBD2 as D (6 bases). Germline lookup yields CDR1 DFQATT and CDR2 SNEGSKA (reference sequence). The V gene lost 3 bases and the J gene lost 7 bases, with 19 bases spanning the gap. CDR3 length equals 15 residues. CDR3 nucleotide sequence: TGCAGTGCTAGCTCTTCACGGGAGTGGGGAAATGAGCAGTTCTTC. This translates into CSASSSREWGNEQFF.

This chain uses TRBV21-1 with TRBJ2-7. TRBV21-1 is reported as a pseudogene. This CDR3 spans 13 amino acids. The CDR3 bases are TGTGCCAGCAGCCCACCCTTTCTTACGGAGCAGTACTTC. It translates to CASSPPFLTEQYF.

This chain joins TRBV20-1 and TRBJ1-1; 9 nucleotides align to TRBD1. Germline V lookup: CDR1 DFQATT, CDR2 SNEGSKA (reference sequence). The CDR3 contains 15 residues. J lost 1 base, V lost 6 bases, and 9 bases had no gene match. CDR3 region: CSAAGQGTKNTEAFF. The CDR3 DNA reads as TGCAGTGCGGCTGGACAGGGGACAAAGAACACTGAAGCTTTCTTT.

The V and J genes are TRBV6-5 and TRBJ1-2; D perhaps matches TRBD1 (6 bases). The germline V gene encodes CDR1 MNHEY and CDR2 SVGAGI. This CDR3 has 14 residues. V lost 2 bases and J 7 bases, leaving 14 bases between the germline ends. Here the CDR3 reads CASSYHPTGGGYTF. As DNA, the CDR3 is TGTGCCAGCAGTTACCATCCGACAGGCGGTGGCTACACCTTC.

The gene calls are TRBV7-8 and TRBJ2-5, with D uncertain. Germline V gene data show CDR1 as SGHVS and CDR2 as FQNEAQ. V dropped 1 base and J dropped 7 bases, with 16 bases sitting between them. The CDR3 contains 15 residues. CDR3: CASSLGPNEMGTQYF. In nucleotides, the CDR3 is TGTGCCAGCAGCTTAGGGCCCAATGAAATGGGGACCCAGTACTTC. Combining the CDR3 with reference TRBV7-8 and TRBJ2-5 gives the whole variable domain GAGVSQSPRYKVAKRGQDVALRCDPISGHVSLFWYQQALGQGPEFLTYFQNEAQLDKSGLPSDRFFAERPEGSVSTLKIQRTQQEDSAVYLCASSLGPNEMGTQYFGPGTRLLVL.

The J gene is TRBJ2-4, the V gene TRBV20-1, with D possibly matching TRBD1 (5 bases). Germline V gene sequence: CDR1 DFQATT, CDR2 SNEGSKA (reference sequence). Trimming cost V 2 bases and J 0 bases, with 8 bases left between them. The CDR3 has 14 residues. Here the CDR3 reads CSARPTVAKNIQYF. CDR3 DNA: TGCAGTGCTAGACCGACAGTAGCCAAAAACATTCAGTACTTC.

This clonotype was picked up a small number of times. This chain uses TRBV28 with TRBJ1-2; 7 nucleotides align to TRBD1. V was clipped by 2 bases and J by 1 base; unmatched bases: 4. There are 15 residues in the CDR3. Germline lookup yields CDR1 MDHEN and CDR2 SYDVKM. The CDR3, as DNA: TGTGCCAGCAGTTTAGGGCAGGGGGGTAACTATGGCTACACCTTC. Residues: CASSLGQGGNYGYTF.

CDR3 DNA sequence: TGTGCCAGCAGCTTACATATGAACACTGAAGCTTTCTTT. Translation gives CASSLHMNTEAFF. This chain links TRBV7-3 with TRBJ1-1; D not resolved. Germline V gene data show CDR1 as SGHTA and CDR2 as FQGTGA. The CDR3 contains 13 residues. V shed 2 bases and J shed 0 bases, with 4 bases lying between them.

In DNA, the CDR3 is TGTGCCAGTAATGGACAGTCCTACACCGGGGAGCTGTTTTTT. Protein sequence: CASNGQSYTGELFF. This chain joins TRBV19 and TRBJ2-2; D perhaps matches TRBD1 (6 bases). Deletions cut 7 bases from V and 3 bases from J, with 12 bases between. CDR1 LNHDA and CDR2 SQIVND come from the germline V gene (reference sequence). The CDR3 loop spans 14 amino acids.

This chain uses TRBV19 with TRBJ1-5, with D uncertain. The CDR3 loop spans 15 amino acids. Germline CDR1 is LNHDA and CDR2 is SQIVND (reference sequence). V lost 0 bases and J lost 0, with 6 bases in between. The CDR3 is CASSIEGSSNQPQHF. CDR3 nucleotides: TGTGCCAGTAGTATAGAGGGATCTAGCAATCAGCCCCAGCATTTT.

This clonotype has a handful of counts. J is TRBJ2-7 and V is TRBV27; the D is unclear. CDR3 length equals 14 residues. The V and J ends lost 8 bases and 0 bases respectively, with 14 bases between them. Per germline, CDR1 MNHEY and CDR2 SMNVEV (reference sequence). The CDR3: CASALGPNSYEQYF. In DNA, the CDR3 is TGTGCCAGCGCCCTGGGCCCGAACTCCTACGAGCAGTACTTC.

The CDR3 region has the DNA TGTGCCAGCAGCGTCGGGGGAGGGGGCCAGGTCACCTATGGCTACACCTTC. This encodes CASSVGGGGQVTYGYTF. The V call is TRBV7-9, the J call TRBJ1-2; 7 positions agree with TRBD1. Germline V gene lookup returns CDR1 SEHNR and CDR2 FQNEAQ (reference sequence). With V trimmed by 5 bases and J by 4 bases, 16 bases remained unmatched. The CDR3 extends over 17 amino acids.

This clonotype has more than one count but fewer than ten. The chain joins TRBV6-1 to TRBJ2-2; 11 nucleotides agree with TRBD2. This CDR3 region has 16 residues. The germline V gene has CDR1 MNHNS and CDR2 SASEGT. V lost 4 bases to trimming and J lost 5 bases; unmatched junction nucleotides: 6. CDR3 sequence (DNA): TGTGCCAGCAGTGGATTTAGCGGGAGGGGAACCGGGGAGCTGTTTTTT. Protein: CASSGFSGRGTGELFF.

The gene calls are TRBV25-1 and TRBJ1-2; D is possibly TRBD1 (5 bases). V gave up 1 base and J gave up 8 bases, with 14 bases separating them. Germline V CDR1 and CDR2: MGHDK, SYGVNS. CDR3 length: 14 amino acids. The CDR3 DNA reads as TGTGCCAGCAGTGAATCGGCGGGGCTAGGCGGCTACACCTTC. It specifies CASSESAGLGGYTF.

The rearrangement links TRBV20-1 to TRBJ2-5, with 7 bases aligning to TRBD2. Germline CDR1 and CDR2: DFQATT and SNEGSKA (reference sequence). This CDR3 has 15 residues. J was trimmed by 2 bases and V by 6 bases; bases with no gene match: 12. CDR3 DNA sequence: TGCAGTGCGCCCCCCGGGGGACTATTTCAAGAGACCCAGTACTTC. This codes for CSAPPGGLFQETQYF.

J is TRBJ2-3 and V is TRBV2, with TRBD1 identical over 8 bases. Germline trimming cut 1 base from V and 3 bases from J; bases unmatched to any gene: 6. CDR3 size: 16 residues. The germline gives CDR1 SNHLY, CDR2 FYNNEI. The CDR3 region is CASSEGQGWRTDTQYF. The CDR3 coding sequence is TGTGCCAGCAGTGAAGGACAGGGGTGGCGGACAGATACGCAGTATTTT.

The chain uses TRBV6-1 and TRBJ1-6; 8 bases map to TRBD1. The ends lost 8 bases at V and 0 bases at J; junction bases unmatched: 9. The CDR3 loop spans 17 amino acids. Germline-derived CDR1 and CDR2 are MNHNS and SASEGT. The CDR3 DNA reads as TGTGCCAGCCGACGGGACAGGCGGAGCTCCTATAATTCACCCCTCCACTTT. This encodes CASRRDRRSSYNSPLHF.

The chain uses TRBV27 and TRBJ1-6; the D gene is possibly TRBD1 (6 bases). The length of the CDR3 is 14 residues. V was cut by 6 bases and J by 7 bases, with 13 bases left in between. Per germline, CDR1 MNHEY and CDR2 SMNVEV (reference sequence). The CDR3 sequence is CASRQDRYNSPLHF. The CDR3 nucleotides are TGTGCCAGCAGACAGGACAGATACAATTCACCCCTCCACTTT.

This chain joins TRBV12-3 or TRBV12-4 and TRBJ1-3; no reliable D call. This CDR3 contains 15 residues. Between the trimmed V and J ends, which lost 6 bases and 2 bases, there was a span of 14 bases. The CDR3 DNA reads as TGTGCCAGCAGCCCCGATCCAATGCCTGGAAACACCATATATTTT. It translates to CASSPDPMPGNTIYF.